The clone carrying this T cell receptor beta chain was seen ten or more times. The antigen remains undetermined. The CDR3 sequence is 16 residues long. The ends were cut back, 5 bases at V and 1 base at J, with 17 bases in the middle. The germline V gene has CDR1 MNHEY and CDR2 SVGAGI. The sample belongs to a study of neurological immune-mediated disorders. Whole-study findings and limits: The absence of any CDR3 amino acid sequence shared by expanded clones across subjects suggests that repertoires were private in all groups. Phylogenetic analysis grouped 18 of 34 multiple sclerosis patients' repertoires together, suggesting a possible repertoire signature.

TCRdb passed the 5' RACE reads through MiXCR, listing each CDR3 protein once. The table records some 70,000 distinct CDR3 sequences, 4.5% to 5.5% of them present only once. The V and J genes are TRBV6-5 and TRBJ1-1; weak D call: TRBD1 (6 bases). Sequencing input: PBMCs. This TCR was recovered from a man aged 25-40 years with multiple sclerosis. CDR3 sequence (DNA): TGTGCCAGCAGTGGATCCGGGACAACTAGGAACACTGAAGCTTTCTTT. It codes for CASSGSGTTRNTEAFF.